This TCR beta chain is from a study of blood T cells in healthy people across ages. Whole-study findings and limits: In older individuals, TCR beta diversity per million T cells was lower, falling roughly linearly with age.

The CDR3 contains 14 residues. Trimming removed 9 bases from V and 6 bases from J; junction bases left unmatched: 14. Germline V CDR1 and CDR2: SGHRS, YFSETQ. Sample-barcoded 5' priming and a J-beta primer mix drove a second PCR of roughly 7 to 11 cycles. A single record per CDR3 protein comes from TCRdb applying MiXCR to the 5' RACE reads. The sample consists of roughly 1.7 million distinct CDR3 sequences, roughly 30% of them appearing once. This clonotype was recorded a few times. Its target is unknown. The rearrangement uses TRBV5-1 and TRBJ2-7, with TRBD1 matching over 8 bases. The receptor was derived from a woman aged 25-40 years in good health. The sample consisted of blood. CDR3 amino acids: CATGEGVGTGEQYF. The CDR3 DNA reads as TGCGCCACCGGAGAGGGGGTAGGGACAGGCGAGCAGTACTTC.